The 26 T cell receptor beta chains presented below share a single source sample, sequenced in a study of patients and donors after allogeneic stem cell transplantation. TCRdb re-analysed the RT-PCR reads in MiXCR, keeping a single row per CDR3 protein. This sample has about a million distinct CDR3 sequences, with about a sixth found just once. The sequenced sample consisted of blood, either unsorted or a sorted T cell fraction (not recorded which). Source of these receptors: a human donor who was either an allogeneic HSCT recipient or a stem cell or donor lymphocyte infusion donor (not recorded which). It is not recorded whose cells these are; they may come from a transplant donor.

The gene calls are TRBV5-1 and TRBJ1-5; TRBD1 matches at 7 bases. The V gene end was trimmed by 2 bases and the J gene end by 5 bases; junction bases not matched to a gene: 7. The CDR3 has 15 residues. Germline lookup yields CDR1 SGHRS and CDR2 YFSETQ. This CDR3 is CASSFGQDRDQPQHF. The DNA of the CDR3 is TGCGCCAGCAGCTTCGGACAGGACCGAGATCAGCCCCAGCATTTT.

This clonotype was counted a few times. V gene TRBV5-1 combines with J gene TRBJ2-7; 8 nucleotides agree with TRBD1. Trimming at V came to 0 bases and at J to 6 bases, leaving 2 bases not matched to a gene. Germline loops: CDR1 SGHRS, CDR2 YFSETQ. This CDR3 region has 13 residues. The CDR3 spells CASSLAGGIEQYF. CDR3 DNA: TGCGCCAGCAGCTTGGCAGGGGGCATCGAGCAGTACTTC. The whole variable domain, remainder taken from reference TRBV5-1 and TRBJ2-7, is KAGVTQTPRYLIKTRGQQVTLSCSPISGHRSVSWYQQTPGQGLQFLFEYFSETQRNKGNFPGRFSGRQFSNSRSEMNVSTLELGDSALYLCASSLAGGIEQYFGPGTRLTVT.

This clonotype was observed at least ten times. CDR3 coding DNA: TGTGCCAGCAGACATGACAGCTACAATGAGCAGTTCTTC. This gives the protein CASRHDSYNEQFF. This chain connects TRBV12-3 or TRBV12-4 to TRBJ2-1; TRBD1 might be the D (5 bases). Trimming removed 6 bases at V and 3 bases at J, with 9 bases between. CDR3 length: 13 residues.

This clonotype turned up a few times. The rearrangement uses TRBV10-3 and TRBJ1-1; D gene unclear. V lost 4 bases and J lost 1, with 7 bases in between. There are 13 residues in the CDR3. Germline CDR1 reads ENHRY; CDR2 reads SYGVKD. The CDR3 loop reads CAISGARNTEAFF. CDR3 in DNA: TGTGCCATCAGTGGGGCAAGGAACACTGAAGCTTTCTTT.

This clonotype was seen a handful of times. This chain's CDR3 is CASSQVGRGYTGELFF. The DNA of the CDR3 is TGTGCCAGCAGCCAAGTAGGAAGGGGATACACCGGGGAGCTGTTTTTT. The rearrangement links TRBV3-1 to TRBJ2-2; possible D gene TRBD1, 5 bases. V was pared by 1 base and J by 3 bases, with 12 bases between. CDR3 size: 16 residues. Germline V lookup: CDR1 LGHDT, CDR2 YNNKEL (reference sequence).

The chain uses TRBV7-8 and TRBJ2-7, with D tentatively TRBD1 (5 bases). This CDR3 contains 13 residues. The V end lost 3 bases, the J end lost 5 bases, and 11 bases lay between the germline ends. From germline, CDR1 is SGHVS and CDR2 FQNEAQ. CDR3 in amino acids: CASSFQGWDEQYF. The CDR3 DNA reads TGTGCCAGCAGCTTTCAGGGTTGGGACGAGCAGTACTTC.

This clonotype was counted a few times. This chain connects TRBV4-2 to TRBJ1-5; possibly TRBD1 for D (6 bases). CDR3 length: 15 residues. CDR1 and CDR2 (germline): LGHNA, YNFKEQ. The germline V and J ends were trimmed by 0 bases and 6 bases, with 12 bases remaining between them. CDR3 nucleotide sequence: TGTGCCAGCAGCCAAGAATCCGGGGGCGGTCAGCCCCAGCATTTT. Translation gives CASSQESGGGQPQHF.

The genes are TRBV11-3 and TRBJ2-5; D remains unclear. This CDR3 is 14 amino acids long. The ends were cut back, 5 bases at V and 2 bases at J, with 12 bases in the middle. Per germline, CDR1 SGHNT and CDR2 YENEEA. The CDR3 sequence is CASSPGKGQETQYF. In nucleotides, the CDR3 is TGTGCCAGCAGCCCTGGGAAGGGACAAGAGACCCAGTACTTC.

The chain is built from TRBV4-3 and TRBJ2-2; the D call may be TRBD1 or TRBD2 (6 bases each). The CDR3 loop spans 18 amino acids. V lost 2 bases to trimming and J lost 4 bases, with 20 bases between them. Germline CDR1 reads LGHNA; CDR2 reads YSLEER. CDR3 coding DNA: TGCGCCAGCAGCCAACCAAGAGGGGGGACAAGGGGCACCGGGGAGCTGTTTTTT. Amino acids: CASSQPRGGTRGTGELFF.

This chain joins TRBV7-6 and TRBJ2-1, with D perhaps being TRBD1 or TRBD2 (5 bases each). CDR1 and CDR2 (germline): SGHVS, FNYEAQ. The CDR3 is 13 residues long. Trimming took 8 bases from V and 8 from J, leaving 16 bases between them. The CDR3 sequence is CASGVGPSDEQFF. The CDR3 DNA reads as TGTGCCAGCGGTGTGGGACCGTCCGATGAGCAGTTCTTC.

This rearrangement joins TRBV7-3 to TRBJ2-5; D perhaps matches TRBD1 (6 bases). The CDR3 has 14 residues. V was shortened by 2 bases and J by 4 bases, with 11 bases between the two germline ends. The germline V gene encodes CDR1 SGHTA and CDR2 FQGTGA. CDR3 nucleotide sequence: TGTGCCAGCAGCTTACGCAGGGGCGTAGAGACCCAGTACTTC. The encoded protein is CASSLRRGVETQYF.

The V and J genes are TRBV20-1 and TRBJ2-3, with a weak D call TRBD2 (5 bases). V lost 5 bases and J 0 bases, leaving 12 bases between the germline ends. Germline CDR1 DFQATT, CDR2 SNEGSKA (reference sequence). The CDR3 has 14 amino acids. The CDR3 here is CSASYGVSTDTQYF. The CDR3 DNA sequence: TGCAGTGCTTCTTACGGGGTTAGCACAGATACGCAGTATTTT.

V usage is TRBV10-3 and J usage is TRBJ1-6; the match to TRBD1 covers 7 bases. The V gene's germline CDR1 is ENHRY and CDR2 SYGVKD. After removal of 4 bases from V and 7 bases from J, the junction contained 7 bases not matched to a gene. This CDR3 region has 15 residues. The CDR3 is CAISGTGRENSPLHF. The CDR3 nucleotides are TGTGCCATCAGTGGGACAGGTCGGGAGAATTCACCCCTCCACTTT.

V usage is TRBV24-1 and J usage is TRBJ2-3; TRBD2 might be the D (6 bases). This CDR3 is built from 15 residues. Trimming pared 9 bases from V and 2 bases from J, leaving 17 bases between. The germline V gene has CDR1 KGHDR and CDR2 SFDVKD. CDR3 protein: CATARGVSYTDTQYF. CDR3 DNA sequence: TGTGCCACCGCACGCGGGGTTTCCTACACAGATACGCAGTATTTT.

The rearrangement links TRBV29-1 to TRBJ2-2; D might be TRBD1 or TRBD2, each matching 6 bases. Between the trimmed V and J ends, which lost 4 bases and 6 bases, there was a span of 15 bases. The germline gives CDR1 SQVTM, CDR2 ANQGSEA. The CDR3 is 14 residues long. CDR3: CSVAGGVMAGELFF. CDR3 DNA: TGCAGCGTTGCCGGGGGCGTCATGGCCGGGGAGCTGTTTTTT.

This clonotype was detected only a few times. This chain uses TRBV6-5 with TRBJ1-2; maybe TRBD1 (6 bases). Germline assignment: CDR1 MNHEY and CDR2 SVGAGI. Trimming left V 3 bases short and J 7 bases short, with 15 bases between. The CDR3 consists of 14 residues. The CDR3 DNA sequence: TGTGCCAGCAGTTATCCGGACAGCGGAAGTGGCTACACCTTC. It is translated as CASSYPDSGSGYTF.

CDR3 nucleotides: TGCAGTGCTAGTATTGCGGGAGGAAACTACAATGAGCAGTTCTTC. It is translated as CSASIAGGNYNEQFF. The V and J genes are TRBV20-1 and TRBJ2-1; 8 positions agree with TRBD2. J lost 3 bases, V lost 3 bases, and 7 bases had no gene match. The CDR3 contains 15 residues. Germline V gene data show CDR1 as DFQATT and CDR2 as SNEGSKA (reference sequence).

This clonotype was found many times. The genes are TRBV4-2 and TRBJ2-7; D gene ambiguous. The CDR3 runs 15 residues. V lost 4 bases and J 2 bases, leaving 15 bases between the germline ends. The germline V gene has CDR1 LGHNA and CDR2 YNFKEQ. The CDR3 sequence: CASSLEMDTTYEQYF. The CDR3 bases are TGTGCCAGCAGCCTAGAGATGGATACCACCTACGAGCAGTACTTC.

V and J are TRBV4-3 and TRBJ1-4; possible D gene TRBD1, 5 bases. V was trimmed by 0 bases and J by 4 bases, leaving 12 bases between them. CDR1 LGHNA and CDR2 YSLEER come from the germline V gene. The CDR3 contains 16 residues. The CDR3 region has the DNA TGCGCCAGCAGCCAAGATATCGGGGGTTTTAATGAAAAACTGTTTTTT. It encodes CASSQDIGGFNEKLFF.

This clonotype has only a few counts. The chain carries TRBV12-3 or TRBV12-4 and TRBJ1-1; a weak D match, TRBD1 (5 bases). V lost 6 bases and J 7 bases, leaving 12 bases between the germline ends. This CDR3 is 12 amino acids long. In DNA, the CDR3 is TGTGCCAGCAGCACCGCGACAGATGAAGCTTTCTTT. Translating it yields CASSTATDEAFF.

This chain uses TRBV12-3 or TRBV12-4 with TRBJ2-3, with D unresolved. The CDR3 runs to 16 residues. The V end was cut by 5 bases, the J end by 5 bases, with 20 bases between. This chain's CDR3 is CASSRPGLPVEDTQYF. CDR3 bases: TGTGCCAGCAGTCGACCGGGTCTTCCTGTTGAAGATACGCAGTATTTT.

V is TRBV29-1 and J is TRBJ2-7; D is ambiguous. The CDR3 spans 11 residues. In germline, CDR1 is SQVTM, CDR2 ANQGSEA. V was trimmed by 7 bases and J by 0 bases, leaving 7 bases between them. The CDR3 nucleotides are TGCAGCGCTAAATACTCCTACGAGCAGTACTTC. Protein sequence: CSAKYSYEQYF.

This clonotype was seen at least ten times. The chain uses TRBV12-3 or TRBV12-4 and TRBJ1-1, with D possibly being TRBD1 (6 bases). Trimming removed 7 bases at V and 0 bases at J, with 12 bases between. The length of the CDR3 is 14 residues. For the CDR3, the DNA is TGTGCCAGCACTAAAGGACAGATGAACACTGAAGCTTTCTTT. Translated: CASTKGQMNTEAFF.

The chain couples TRBV6-2 or TRBV6-3 to TRBJ2-1; 7 bases are shared with TRBD1. With 7 bases clipped from V and 8 bases from J, the junction kept 8 bases outside the gene matches. CDR3 length equals 13 residues. Germline CDR1 reads MNHEY; CDR2 reads SVGEGT. DNA for the CDR3: TGTGCCAGCAACCCCCGTGACAGGGATGAGCAGTTCTTC. Amino acids: CASNPRDRDEQFF.

This clonotype was picked up a small number of times. The V call is TRBV20-1, the J call TRBJ2-7; tentative D call: TRBD2 (5 bases). The V end was cut by 0 bases, the J end by 3 bases, with 15 bases between. From germline, CDR1 is DFQATT and CDR2 SNEGSKA (reference sequence). The CDR3 contains 15 residues. The CDR3 region has the DNA TGCAGTGCTAGAGAGGAGACTATCGGATACTACGAGCAGTACTTC. Amino acids: CSAREETIGYYEQYF.

The chain combines TRBV29-1 with TRBJ1-1; D call uncertain. The length of the CDR3 is 13 residues. Looked up from germline, CDR1 is SQVTM and CDR2 is ANQGSEA. The V gene lost 7 bases and the J gene lost 0 bases, with 12 bases spanning the gap. The CDR3 region is CSAHPRMNTEAFF. In DNA form, the CDR3 reads TGCAGCGCCCACCCCAGGATGAACACTGAAGCTTTCTTT.